These 15 T cell receptor beta chains share one sample of origin, sequenced in a study of tumor-infiltrating lymphocytes in primary liver carcinoma. Total RNA (roughly 550 ng) served as template for TCR beta cDNA synthesis primed by a constant-region primer. Employing slightly modified ARM-PCR, three nested multiplex PCR rounds were run, and these gave rise to the TCR beta libraries. A C-beta reverse primer was combined with TRBV1-TRBV30 forward primers in the first two PCR rounds, and each round had 10 cycles. One entry per CDR3 protein, called by TCRdb with MiXCR from the multiplex PCR reads. The sample has hundreds of thousands of distinct CDR3 sequences, about 50% seen once. Unsorted whole blood supplied the RNA, and germline DNA was extracted too. The sample taken for sequencing was peripheral blood. These receptors came from a woman younger than 45 with primary liver carcinoma and hepatitis B virus infection.

Many counts were recorded for this clonotype. The chain uses TRBV11-1 and TRBJ2-2; D is undetermined. Trimming cost V 4 bases and J 3 bases, with 6 bases left between them. CDR1 and CDR2 from the germline V gene are SGHAT and FQDESV (reference sequence). This CDR3 comprises 13 residues. DNA of the CDR3: TGTGCCAGCAGCTGGGGTTACACCGGGGAGCTGTTTTTT. Amino acid sequence: CASSWGYTGELFF.

J is TRBJ1-1 and V is TRBV30, with a possible D match to TRBD1 (5 bases). In germline, CDR1 is GTSNPN, CDR2 SVGIG (reference sequence). This CDR3 is built from 12 residues. Between the trimmed V and J ends, which lost 1 base and 3 bases, there was a span of 6 bases. The DNA of the CDR3 is TGTGCCTGGAGTGGGGGGGACACTGAAGCTTTCTTT. Amino acid sequence: CAWSGGDTEAFF.

This clonotype showed up just a few times. The CDR3 sequence: CASSPSGEGADTQYF. The DNA of the CDR3 is TGTGCCAGTAGTCCTAGCGGGGAGGGGGCAGATACGCAGTATTTT. The J gene is TRBJ2-3, the V gene TRBV28; 9 bases line up with TRBD2. There are 15 residues in the CDR3. Per germline, CDR1 MDHEN and CDR2 SYDVKM. With V trimmed by 9 bases and J by 4 bases, 11 bases remained unmatched.

This clonotype was detected a few times. The genes are TRBV5-6 and TRBJ2-1; 11 bases are a match to TRBD2. V was pared by 2 bases and J by 8 bases, with 9 bases of the junction left unmatched. The CDR3 runs to 16 residues. Germline values: CDR1 SGHDT, CDR2 YYEEEE. CDR3: CASSLTGLAGSHEQFF. The CDR3 DNA follows: TGTGCCAGCAGCTTAACCGGACTAGCGGGTAGCCATGAGCAGTTCTTC.

A few counts support this clonotype. The CDR3 nucleotides read TGTGCCAGCAGTTCCGCGGCCTTCGACCAGTACTTC. This codes for CASSSAAFDQYF. The V gene is TRBV12-3 or TRBV12-4, the J gene TRBJ2-5; D gene ambiguous. V lost 4 bases to trimming and J lost 10 bases, with 13 bases between them. There are 12 residues in the CDR3.

About this clonotype: A much larger clone lies one base from this, so it may be a read error. V gene TRBV6-1 combines with J gene TRBJ2-1; D is undetermined. The CDR3 runs 14 residues. Per the germline V gene, CDR1 is MNHNS and CDR2 is SASEGT. The CDR3 DNA is TGTGCCAGCAGTGAAAGACCAGTACGAAATGAGGAGTTCTTC. Protein product: CASSERPVRNEEFF.

V usage is TRBV20-1 and J usage is TRBJ1-2; a possible D gene is TRBD1 (5 bases). Per the germline V gene, CDR1 is DFQATT and CDR2 is SNEGSKA (reference sequence). Trimming left V 5 bases short and J 4 bases short, with 17 bases between. The CDR3 consists of 14 residues. CDR3 nucleotide sequence: TGCAGTGCTGTCCGGGGCCGTCGCTCCTATGGCTACACCTTC. It specifies CSAVRGRRSYGYTF.

Points on this clonotype: Because the CDR3 is missing its conserved closing phenylalanine or tryptophan, this is likely a read error. The V call is TRBV12-3 or TRBV12-4, the J call TRBJ2-5; tentative D call: TRBD2 (5 bases). The CDR3 has 16 residues. The V end lost 3 bases, the J end lost 2 bases, and 16 bases lay between the germline ends. CDR3 sequence: CASSLGSTREQETQYI. For the CDR3, the DNA is TGTGCCAGCAGTTTGGGGAGCACCCGCGAGCAAGAGACCCAGTACATC.

This clonotype was seen once. This clone may be a read error of a much larger clone one base away. The chain joins TRBV5-1 to TRBJ2-3, with D possibly being TRBD2 (5 bases). CDR3 length: 14 residues. The germline gives CDR1 SGHRS, CDR2 YFSETQ. CDR3 in DNA: TGCGCCAACAGCCCGGGATCTTTCGCAGATACGCAGTATTTT. Translating it yields CANSPGSFADTQYF.

This clonotype has only a few counts. Here the CDR3 DNA reads TGTGCCAGCAGGGGATTATGGGAGACCCAGTACTTC. Its translation: CASRGLWETQYF. The chain combines TRBV7-9 with TRBJ2-5; D gene ambiguous. This CDR3 has 12 amino acids. Germline V CDR1 and CDR2: SEHNR, FQNEAQ (reference sequence). Trimming removed 6 bases at V and 5 bases at J, with 10 bases between.

Comments on this clonotype: This may come from a read error, since a much larger clone is one base off. The genes are TRBV6-2 or TRBV6-3 and TRBJ2-7; TRBD1 or TRBD2 may be the D gene (6 bases each). The germline gives CDR1 MNHEY, CDR2 SVGEGT. CDR3 length: 15 residues. The CDR3 sequence: CVSSYSFGGLGEQYF. The DNA for the CDR3 is TGTGTCAGCAGTTACTCCTTCGGGGGCCTGGGCGAGCAGTACTTC.

The V and J genes are TRBV4-2 and TRBJ2-3; TRBD2 aligns across 8 bases. The ends lost 2 bases at V and 7 bases at J; junction bases unmatched: 14. This CDR3 region has 17 residues. CDR1 and CDR2 (germline): LGHNA, YNFKEQ. In DNA form, the CDR3 reads TGTGCCAGCAGCCAAACCCCAGCGGGAGCAGAGACATATACGCAGTATTTT. Translation: CASSQTPAGAETYTQYF.

Concerning this clonotype itself: One base away lies a much larger clone, so this may be a sequencing read error. The rearrangement joins TRBV10-2 to TRBJ2-7; 10 nucleotides agree with TRBD2. CDR3 length equals 14 residues. Germline values: CDR1 WSHSY, CDR2 SAAADI. V trimming: 10 bases; J trimming: 6 bases; junction bases outside the gene matches: 12. The CDR3 DNA reads TGCGCCACTGAGAGTAGCGGGAGGAAGAGCGAGCAGTACTTC. Its protein product is CATESSGRKSEQYF.

For this clonotype: A much bigger clone sits one base away, suggesting this may be a read error. The chain links TRBV6-5 to TRBJ2-6; 7 bases are a match to TRBD1. CDR3 length: 18 amino acids. The trim removed 10 bases at V and 0 bases at J, leaving 15 bases unmatched. Germline lookup yields CDR1 MNHEY and CDR2 SVGAGI. The CDR3 sequence is CANSLHRGGFSGANVLTF. For the CDR3, the DNA is TGTGCCAACAGCTTGCACAGGGGCGGGTTCTCTGGGGCCAACGTCCTGACTTTC.

Of note for this clonotype: One end of the junction is discordant with germline, which a read error may explain. V usage is TRBV6-2 or TRBV6-3 and J usage is TRBJ2-4; TRBD1 aligns across 9 bases. The CDR3 runs to 20 residues. Germline V gene sequence: CDR1 MNHEY, CDR2 SVGEGT. The CDR3 spells CDSAFRAGTGMTLAKNIQYF. In DNA, the CDR3 is TGTGACAGCGCGTTTCGCGCCGGGACAGGGATGACTTTAGCCAAAAACATTCAGTACTTC.